This T cell receptor (beta chain) originates from a study of post-analysis software for immune sequencing data. Turning to the study itself: Relapsing-remitting, secondary progressive and progressive-relapsing multiple sclerosis were all included among the disease courses.

Each TCR beta cDNA library carried unique molecular identifiers. Each CDR3 protein is one row after TCRdb ran MiXCR on the PCR reads. The data show around 200,000 distinct CDR3 sequences, with 29% seen just once and roughly 3.4% held by the top ten. Germline CDR1 reads SQVTM; CDR2 reads ANQGSEA. The CDR3 totals 12 residues. V was cut by 4 bases and J by 7 bases, with 11 bases left in between. The sample holds many counts of this clonotype. Its antigen is unidentified. Findings of the study overall: Comparison with controls showed significantly lower normalized Chao1 diversity in multiple sclerosis patients. Roughly five TRBV segments appeared more often in patients than in controls, and TRBV5-6, TRBV5-1 and TRBV20-1 were among these.

The V and J genes are TRBV29-1 and TRBJ1-5; tentatively, D is TRBD1 (6 bases). The sample consisted of blood. The sequence derives from a girl aged 2-17 years with multiple sclerosis. CDR3 region: CSVAGVGQPQHF. The CDR3 DNA is TGCAGCGTTGCAGGGGTCGGCCAGCCCCAGCATTTT.